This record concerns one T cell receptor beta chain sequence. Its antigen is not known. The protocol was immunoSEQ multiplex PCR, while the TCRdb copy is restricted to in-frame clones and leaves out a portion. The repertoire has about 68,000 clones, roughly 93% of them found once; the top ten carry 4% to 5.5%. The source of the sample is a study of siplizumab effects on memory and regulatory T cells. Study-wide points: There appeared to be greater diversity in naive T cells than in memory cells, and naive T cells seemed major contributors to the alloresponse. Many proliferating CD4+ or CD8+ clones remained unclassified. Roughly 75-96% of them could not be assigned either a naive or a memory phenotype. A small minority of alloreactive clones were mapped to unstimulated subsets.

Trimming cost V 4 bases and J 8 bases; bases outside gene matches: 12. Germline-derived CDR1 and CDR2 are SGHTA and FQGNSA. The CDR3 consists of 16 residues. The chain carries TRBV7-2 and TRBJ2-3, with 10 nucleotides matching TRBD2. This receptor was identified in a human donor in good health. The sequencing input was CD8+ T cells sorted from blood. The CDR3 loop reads CASSSLLAGLLGTQYF. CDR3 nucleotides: TGTGCCAGCAGCTCGTTACTAGCGGGGTTGCTAGGTACGCAGTATTTT. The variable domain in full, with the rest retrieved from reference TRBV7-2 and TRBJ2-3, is GAGVSQSPSNKVTEKGKDVELRCDPISGHTALYWYRQSLGQGLEFLIYFQGNSAPDKSGLPSDRFSAERTGGSVSTLTIQRTQQEDSAVYLCASSSLLAGLLGTQYFGPGTRLTVL.